The 32 T cell receptor beta chains below were found in one sample sequenced in a study of T cells after yellow fever vaccination. TCRdb processed the 5' RACE reads anew with MiXCR; each CDR3 protein has one entry. The profile covers hundreds of thousands of distinct CDR3 sequences, with roughly a fifth appearing a single time and about a sixth taken by the ten largest. The specimen comprised PBMCs, sampled approximately 22 days after the first yellow fever vaccination. These receptors were taken from a man younger than 35 who received the YFV17D yellow fever vaccine.

This clonotype was counted between two and nine times. The genes are TRBV14 and TRBJ2-7; possibly TRBD1 or TRBD2 for D (5 bases each). V lost 6 bases and J lost 11, with 17 bases in between. Germline values: CDR1 SGHDN, CDR2 FVKESK. The CDR3 contains 12 residues. CDR3 bases: TGTGCCAGCAGTCTCGGACAAGGACTGGAGTACTTC. Amino acids: CASSLGQGLEYF.

This chain joins TRBV11-2 and TRBJ2-2; 7 nucleotides align to TRBD2. Germline-derived CDR1 and CDR2 are SGHAT and FQNNGV. Losses at the gene ends were 3 bases for V and 1 base for J; bases not matched to a gene: 8. This CDR3 has 17 residues. DNA for the CDR3: TGTGCCAGCAGCTTTACTTGGAGCGGGGAGAACACCGGGGAGCTGTTTTTT. It yields the protein CASSFTWSGENTGELFF.

The CDR3 nucleotides read TGCAGCGTTGTGAAAGGAGTGAACACTGAAGCTTTCTTT. This codes for CSVVKGVNTEAFF. The V and J genes are TRBV29-1 and TRBJ1-1; D ambiguous. With 4 bases removed from V and 0 bases from J, the gap between germline ends came to 9 bases. The CDR3 contains 13 residues. The germline V gene encodes CDR1 SQVTM and CDR2 ANQGSEA.

This sequence joins TRBV7-9 and TRBJ2-3; 8 nucleotides match TRBD2. Germline CDR1 is SEHNR and CDR2 is FQNEAQ (reference sequence). This CDR3 is 15 amino acids long. The CDR3 coding sequence is TGTGGAGGATCGGCCCTCCAGCGGGGGAAAGGGACGCAGTATTTT. Translating gives CGGSALQRGKGTQYF.

This clonotype appeared a few times. The rearrangement joins TRBV13 to TRBJ2-7, with 9 bases identical to TRBD1. Germline CDR1 reads PRHDT; CDR2 reads FYEKMQ (reference sequence). V dropped 4 bases and J dropped 3; count of bases not matched to a gene: 7. The CDR3 sequence is 15 residues long. The CDR3 nucleotides read TGTGCCAGCAGCTCTTCCGGGACAGGGCTCTACGAGCAGTACGTC. Amino acids: CASSSSGTGLYEQYV.

V usage is TRBV6-5 and J usage is TRBJ1-1, with D perhaps TRBD1 (5 bases). V was pared by 2 bases and J by 0 bases, with 7 bases between. The CDR3 runs 14 residues. CDR1 and CDR2 from the germline V gene are MNHEY and SVGAGI. CDR3 DNA sequence: TGTGCCAGCAGTTACGCACAGGTGAACACTGAAGCTTTCTTT. Encoded protein: CASSYAQVNTEAFF.

This clonotype has just a few counts. This chain connects TRBV6-5 to TRBJ2-7, with 7 bases identical to TRBD1. Looked up from germline, CDR1 is MNHEY and CDR2 is SVGAGI. The J segment lost 2 bases and the V segment lost 2 bases, leaving 15 bases of the junction unmatched. There are 18 residues in the CDR3. CDR3 sequence: CASSYTTALGQRTYEQYV. In DNA form, the CDR3 reads TGTGCCAGCAGTTACACCACTGCATTGGGACAGCGCACCTACGAGCAGTACGTC.

The V call is TRBV11-2, the J call TRBJ1-1, with D possibly being TRBD1 (6 bases). Trimming took 0 bases from V and 4 from J, leaving 12 bases between them. The CDR3 has 15 amino acids. The germline gives CDR1 SGHAT, CDR2 FQNNGV. This chain's CDR3 is CASSLERGGGTEAFF. The CDR3 nucleotides are TGTGCCAGCAGCTTAGAAAGGGGGGGAGGCACTGAAGCTTTCTTT. Variable domain in full (rest from reference TRBV11-2 and TRBJ1-1): EAGVAQSPRYKIIEKRQSVAFWCNPISGHATLYWYQQILGQGPKLLIQFQNNGVVDDSQLPKDRFSAERLKGVDSTLKIQPAKLEDSAVYLCASSLERGGGTEAFFGQGTRLTVV.

The rearrangement joins TRBV9 to TRBJ2-2, with 8 nucleotides matching TRBD2. The germline gives CDR1 SGDLS, CDR2 YYNGEE. CDR3 length: 15 residues. The trim removed 4 bases at V and 6 bases at J, leaving 8 bases unmatched. CDR3 in amino acids: CASSSSGGAPGELFF. The CDR3 DNA is TGTGCCAGCAGCTCATCCGGGGGGGCCCCCGGGGAGCTGTTTTTT.

This clonotype was seen a handful of times. The chain is built from TRBV2 and TRBJ1-2; D gene uncertain. The germline V gene has CDR1 SNHLY and CDR2 FYNNEI. This CDR3 region has 13 residues. Deletions cut 3 bases from V and 0 bases from J, with 5 bases between. The CDR3 DNA reads TGTGCCAGCAGTGACAGCCCTAACTATGGCTACACCTTC. This encodes CASSDSPNYGYTF.

This clonotype was observed a handful of times. This chain joins TRBV4-1 and TRBJ2-1, with D perhaps being TRBD1 or TRBD2 (5 bases each). The CDR3 is 15 residues long. V shed 2 bases and J shed 4 bases, with 12 bases lying between them. Germline V lookup: CDR1 MGHRA, CDR2 YSYEKL. CDR3 DNA sequence: TGCGCCAGCAGCCAACCGGTGGGGGTTTACAATGAGCAGTTCTTC. Protein product: CASSQPVGVYNEQFF.

The V and J genes are TRBV29-1 and TRBJ1-1, with a tentative D call TRBD1 (5 bases). The germline CDR1 and CDR2 sequences are SQVTM and ANQGSEA. The V gene lost 4 bases and the J gene lost 0 bases, with 15 bases spanning the gap. The CDR3 has 15 residues. The CDR3 DNA reads as TGCAGCGTTGCCTCGGGGTGGGGGATGAACACTGAAGCTTTCTTT. Translated: CSVASGWGMNTEAFF.

Details on this clonotype: One junction end disagrees with the germline gene, perhaps due to a read error. The rearrangement joins TRBV2 to TRBJ2-3; D possibly uses TRBD1 or TRBD2 (5 bases each). Germline values: CDR1 SNHLY, CDR2 FYNNEI. The CDR3 is 13 amino acids. In DNA form, the CDR3 reads TGTGCCAGCAGTGGGGACGGGACCACGCAGTATATTTTT. Protein product: CASSGDGTTQYIF.

This clonotype has only a few counts. Written as DNA, the CDR3 is TGCGCCAGCAGCTTGGTACTATCCAGCAAGGAGCAGTTCTTC. It specifies CASSLVLSSKEQFF. The chain has TRBV5-1 and TRBJ2-1; no firm D call. V was shortened by 0 bases and J by 10 bases, with 14 bases between the two germline ends. CDR1 is SGHRS, CDR2 YFSETQ, per germline. The CDR3 runs 14 residues.

This clonotype was counted a few times. V usage is TRBV7-2 and J usage is TRBJ2-5, with D hard to call. The length of the CDR3 is 13 residues. Trimming stripped 7 bases from V and 4 bases from J, with 13 bases between. From germline, CDR1 is SGHTA and CDR2 FQGNSA. Written as DNA, the CDR3 is TGTGCCAGCATATCCCCGGGTATAGAGACCCAGTACTTC. Amino acid sequence: CASISPGIETQYF. The full variable domain, completed using reference TRBV7-2 and TRBJ2-5, is GAGVSQSPSNKVTEKGKDVELRCDPISGHTALYWYRQSLGQGLEFLIYFQGNSAPDKSGLPSDRFSAERTGGSVSTLTIQRTQQEDSAVYLCASISPGIETQYFGPGTRLLVL.

This clonotype was seen a few times. The chain links TRBV20-1 to TRBJ2-7; D perhaps matches TRBD2 (7 bases). The CDR3 runs 14 residues. Germline CDR1 reads DFQATT; CDR2 reads SNEGSKA (reference sequence). The germline V and J ends were trimmed by 5 bases and 5 bases, with 19 bases remaining between them. The CDR3 DNA sequence: TGCAGTGCTCCCCCCGCGGGGGCGGTCGACGAGCAGTACTTC. As protein: CSAPPAGAVDEQYF.

The chain joins TRBV5-5 to TRBJ2-7; no clear D. Germline V gives CDR1 SGHKS, CDR2 YYEKEE (reference sequence). V was cut by 4 bases and J by 5 bases, with 13 bases left in between. CDR3 length: 13 residues. CDR3 in DNA: TGTGCCAGCAGCCCTGGGCTCCTCGACGAGCAGTACGTC. Translated, it gives CASSPGLLDEQYV.

V usage is TRBV29-1 and J usage is TRBJ2-5, with D perhaps matching TRBD1 (6 bases). Trimming left V 7 bases short and J 5 bases short, with 14 bases between. The germline CDR1 and CDR2 sequences are SQVTM and ANQGSEA. The CDR3 is 12 residues long. CDR3 nucleotide sequence: TGCAGCGCCGAGGGGCAGGGGGAGACCCAGTACTTC. It codes for CSAEGQGETQYF.

A few counts support this clonotype. The chain carries TRBV12-3 or TRBV12-4 and TRBJ1-5, with 9 bases aligning to TRBD1. This CDR3 region has 16 residues. Trimming took 1 base from V and 2 from J; bases not matched to a gene: 3. As DNA, the CDR3 is TGTGCCAGCAGTTTAGGGGACAGGGCGGGCAATCAGCCCCAGCATTTT. It yields the protein CASSLGDRAGNQPQHF.

The V and J genes are TRBV11-2 and TRBJ1-2; the match to TRBD1 covers 11 bases. V trimming: 4 bases; J trimming: 4 bases; junction bases outside the gene matches: 14. The CDR3 runs 18 residues. CDR1 and CDR2 (germline): SGHAT, FQNNGV. The CDR3 coding sequence is TGTGCCAGCAGCTCCAGAACTCTACCGGGACAGGGGGGCTATGGCTACACCTTC. Translated: CASSSRTLPGQGGYGYTF.

This rearrangement joins TRBV12-3 or TRBV12-4 to TRBJ1-5, with no clear D. The CDR3 extends over 13 amino acids. The V end lost 3 bases, the J end lost 2 bases, and 5 bases lay between the germline ends. The chain's CDR3 is CASSFGRNQPQHF. In DNA, the CDR3 is TGTGCCAGCAGTTTCGGCCGCAATCAGCCCCAGCATTTT.

V is TRBV5-1 and J is TRBJ1-2, with D perhaps TRBD1 (5 bases). In germline, CDR1 is SGHRS, CDR2 YFSETQ. The CDR3 covers 15 residues. V lost 5 bases and J lost 0, with 14 bases in between. This CDR3 reads CASRYLRETNYGYTF. The CDR3 DNA is TGCGCCAGCAGGTACCTCAGGGAGACTAACTATGGCTACACCTTC.

This sequence joins TRBV27 and TRBJ1-4; 9 bases line up with TRBD1. The CDR3 extends over 16 amino acids. Per germline, CDR1 MNHEY and CDR2 SMNVEV (reference sequence). Trimming at V came to 8 bases and at J to 8 bases, leaving 15 bases not matched to a gene. The DNA of the CDR3 is TGTGCCAGCCCTCAGCACAAGACAGGGGGTGGCGAAAAACTGTTTTTT. Its translation: CASPQHKTGGGEKLFF. Complete variable domain (other parts from reference TRBV27 and TRBJ1-4): EAQVTQNPRYLITVTGKKLTVTCSQNMNHEYMSWYRQDPGLGLRQIYYSMNVEVTDKGDVPEGYKVSRKEKRNFPLILESPSPNQTSLYFCASPQHKTGGGEKLFFGSGTQLSVL.

This clonotype was observed a handful of times. V is TRBV20-1 and J is TRBJ2-5; 12 nucleotides agree with TRBD2. V shed 8 bases and J 3 bases; nucleotides not matched to a gene: 10. This CDR3 spans 15 amino acids. Germline lookup yields CDR1 DFQATT and CDR2 SNEGSKA (reference sequence). The CDR3 is CSPEGPSGGEETQYF. For the CDR3, the DNA is TGCAGTCCCGAGGGGCCTAGCGGGGGGGAAGAGACCCAGTACTTC.

There are many counts of this clonotype. The gene calls are TRBV4-2 and TRBJ2-3; 11 nucleotides match TRBD2. The CDR3 contains 18 residues. CDR1 is LGHNA, CDR2 YNFKEQ, per germline. V trimming: 2 bases; J trimming: 3 bases; junction bases outside the gene matches: 10. Written as DNA, the CDR3 is TGTGCCAGCAGCCAAACTAGCGGGGGCGGAGGGATGACAGATACGCAGTATTTT. Translated: CASSQTSGGGGMTDTQYF.

V and J are TRBV5-1 and TRBJ2-1; 7 bases map to TRBD2. Per germline, CDR1 SGHRS and CDR2 YFSETQ. The length of the CDR3 is 16 residues. After removal of 5 bases from V and 2 bases from J, the junction contained 10 bases not matched to a gene. CDR3 coding DNA: TGCGCCAGCAGACCTCGGGTGGCGGGGGCCTACAATGAGCAGTTCTTC. Encoded protein: CASRPRVAGAYNEQFF.

This clonotype was counted between two and nine times. The chain combines TRBV5-4 with TRBJ2-3, with 12 bases identical to TRBD1. Losses at the gene ends were 5 bases for V and 1 base for J; bases not matched to a gene: 8. CDR1 SGHNT and CDR2 YYREEE come from the germline V gene (reference sequence). CDR3 length: 17 residues. This chain's CDR3 is CASRPGTGGEGTDTQYF. In DNA form, the CDR3 reads TGTGCCAGCAGGCCGGGGACAGGGGGCGAGGGCACAGATACGCAGTATTTT.

This clonotype was seen repeatedly, ten times or more. The J gene is TRBJ1-1, the V gene TRBV6-1, with 8 nucleotides matching TRBD1. With V trimmed by 0 bases and J by 4 bases, 4 bases remained unmatched. Germline assignment: CDR1 MNHNS and CDR2 SASEGT. This CDR3 spans 15 amino acids. The CDR3 DNA reads TGTGCCAGCAGTGAAGCCCCCACAGGGGGCACTGAAGCTTTCTTT. Residues: CASSEAPTGGTEAFF.

This clonotype was found many times. V is TRBV12-3 or TRBV12-4 and J is TRBJ2-7; no clear D. The CDR3 is made up of 13 amino acids. Trimming stripped 2 bases from V and 0 bases from J, with 5 bases between. CDR3 DNA sequence: TGTGCCAGCAGTTTAACACCCTCCTACGAGCAGTACGTC. Residues: CASSLTPSYEQYV.

The chain carries TRBV5-5 and TRBJ1-5, with TRBD1 as a possible D gene (6 bases). CDR3 size: 15 residues. V lost 0 bases and J 5 bases, leaving 12 bases between the germline ends. CDR1 and CDR2 from the germline V gene are SGHKS and YYEKEE (reference sequence). The CDR3 loop reads CASSLESGGYQPQHF. The CDR3 DNA follows: TGTGCCAGCAGCTTGGAGTCCGGGGGCTATCAGCCCCAGCATTTT.

This clonotype was found a few times. The chain uses TRBV10-3 and TRBJ1-5, with unresolved D. Deletions cut 0 bases from V and 5 bases from J, with 8 bases between. Germline assignment: CDR1 ENHRY and CDR2 SYGVKD. The CDR3 consists of 14 residues. CDR3: CAISESGGYQPQHF. As DNA, the CDR3 is TGTGCCATCAGTGAGTCGGGAGGGTATCAGCCCCAGCATTTT.

The chain carries TRBV6-5 and TRBJ2-7; D is unclear. Trimming shortened V by 0 bases and J by 0 bases, and 9 bases separated the two germline ends. Germline lookup yields CDR1 MNHEY and CDR2 SVGAGI. The CDR3 runs 15 residues. Written as DNA, the CDR3 is TGTGCCAGCAGTTACTCAGGGTTAGGCTCCTACGAGCAGTACTTC. As protein: CASSYSGLGSYEQYF.